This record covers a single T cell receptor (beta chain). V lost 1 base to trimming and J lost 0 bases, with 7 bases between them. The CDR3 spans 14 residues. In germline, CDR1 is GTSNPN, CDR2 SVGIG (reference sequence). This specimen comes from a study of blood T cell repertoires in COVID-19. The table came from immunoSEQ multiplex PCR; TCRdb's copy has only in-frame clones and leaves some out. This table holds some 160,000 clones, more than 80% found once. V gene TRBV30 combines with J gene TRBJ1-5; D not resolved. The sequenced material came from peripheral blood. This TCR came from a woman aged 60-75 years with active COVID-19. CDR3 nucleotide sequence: TGTGCCTGGAGTGATTACATTAGCAATCAGCCCCAGCATTTT. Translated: CAWSDYISNQPQHF.